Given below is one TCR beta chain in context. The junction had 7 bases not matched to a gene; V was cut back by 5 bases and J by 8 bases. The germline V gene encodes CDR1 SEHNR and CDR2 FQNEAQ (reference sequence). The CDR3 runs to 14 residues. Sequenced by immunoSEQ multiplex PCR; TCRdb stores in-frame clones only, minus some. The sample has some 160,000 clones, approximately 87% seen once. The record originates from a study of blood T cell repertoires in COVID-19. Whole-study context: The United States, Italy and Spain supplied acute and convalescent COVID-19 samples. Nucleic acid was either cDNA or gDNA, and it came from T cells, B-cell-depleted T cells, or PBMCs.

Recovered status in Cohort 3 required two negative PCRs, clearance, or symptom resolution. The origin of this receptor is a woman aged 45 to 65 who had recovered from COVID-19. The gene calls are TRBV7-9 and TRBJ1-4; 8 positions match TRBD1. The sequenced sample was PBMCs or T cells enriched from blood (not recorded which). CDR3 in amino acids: CASSPWTGREKLFF. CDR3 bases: TGTGCCAGCAGCCCGTGGACAGGGCGAGAAAAACTGTTTTTT.